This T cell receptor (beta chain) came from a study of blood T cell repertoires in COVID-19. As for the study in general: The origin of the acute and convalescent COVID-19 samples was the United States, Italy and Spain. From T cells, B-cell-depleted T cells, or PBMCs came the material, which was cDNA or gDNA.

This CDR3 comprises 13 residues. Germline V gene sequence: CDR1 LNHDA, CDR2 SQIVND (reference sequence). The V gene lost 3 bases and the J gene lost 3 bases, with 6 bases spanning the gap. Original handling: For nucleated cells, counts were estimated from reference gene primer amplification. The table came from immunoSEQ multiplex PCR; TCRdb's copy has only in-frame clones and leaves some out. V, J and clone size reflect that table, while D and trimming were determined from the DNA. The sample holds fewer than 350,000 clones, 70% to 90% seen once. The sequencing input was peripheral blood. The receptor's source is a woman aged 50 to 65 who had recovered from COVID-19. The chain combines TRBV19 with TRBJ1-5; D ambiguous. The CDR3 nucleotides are TGTGCCAGTAGTATTGACTTCAATCAGCCCCAGCATTTT. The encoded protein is CASSIDFNQPQHF.